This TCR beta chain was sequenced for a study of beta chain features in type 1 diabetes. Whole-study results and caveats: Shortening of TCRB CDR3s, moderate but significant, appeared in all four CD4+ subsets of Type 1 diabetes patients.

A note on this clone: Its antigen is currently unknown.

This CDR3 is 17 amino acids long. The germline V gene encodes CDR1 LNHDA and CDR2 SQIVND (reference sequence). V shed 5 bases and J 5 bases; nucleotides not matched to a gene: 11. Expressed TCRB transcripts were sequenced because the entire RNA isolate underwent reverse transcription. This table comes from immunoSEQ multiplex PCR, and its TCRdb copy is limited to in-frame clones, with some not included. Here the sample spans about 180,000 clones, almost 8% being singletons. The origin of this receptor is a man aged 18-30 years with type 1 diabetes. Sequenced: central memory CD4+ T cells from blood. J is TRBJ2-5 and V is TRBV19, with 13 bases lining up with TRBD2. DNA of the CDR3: TGTGCCAGTAGTGGCCGACTAGCGGGGGGTAGCGGGGAGACCCAGTACTTC. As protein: CASSGRLAGGSGETQYF. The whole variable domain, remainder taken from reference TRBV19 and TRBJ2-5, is DGGITQSPKYLFRKEGQNVTLSCEQNLNHDAMYWYRQDPGQGLRLIYYSQIVNDFQKGDIAEGYSVSREKKESFPLTVTSAQKNPTAFYLCASSGRLAGGSGETQYFGPGTRLLVL.